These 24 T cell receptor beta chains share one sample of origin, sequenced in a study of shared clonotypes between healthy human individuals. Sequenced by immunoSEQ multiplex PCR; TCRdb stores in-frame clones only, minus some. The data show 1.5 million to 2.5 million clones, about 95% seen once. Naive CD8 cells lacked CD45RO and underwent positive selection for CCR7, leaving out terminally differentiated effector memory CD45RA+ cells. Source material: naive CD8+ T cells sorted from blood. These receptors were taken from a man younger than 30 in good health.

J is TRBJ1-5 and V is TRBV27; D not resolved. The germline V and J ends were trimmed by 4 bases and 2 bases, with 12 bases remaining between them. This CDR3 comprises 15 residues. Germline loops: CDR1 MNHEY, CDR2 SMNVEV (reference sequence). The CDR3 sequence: CASSSAGYGNQPQHF. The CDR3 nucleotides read TGTGCCAGCAGTTCGGCGGGGTACGGCAATCAGCCCCAGCATTTT.

The CDR3, as DNA: TGCGCCAGCAGCCACCTGGACAGCTCCTACGAGCAGTACTTC. This sequence encodes CASSHLDSSYEQYF. The chain employs TRBV4-1 and TRBJ2-7, with a weak D call TRBD1 (6 bases). The V and J ends lost 3 bases and 0 bases respectively, with 9 bases between them. The CDR3 spans 14 residues. Germline V gene sequence: CDR1 MGHRA, CDR2 YSYEKL.

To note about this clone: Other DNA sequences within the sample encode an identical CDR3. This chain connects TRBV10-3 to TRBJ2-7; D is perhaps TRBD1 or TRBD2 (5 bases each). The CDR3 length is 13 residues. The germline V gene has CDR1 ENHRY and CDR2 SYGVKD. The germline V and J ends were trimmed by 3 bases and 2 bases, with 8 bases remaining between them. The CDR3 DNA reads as TGTGCCATCAGTGAAGGGACCACCTACGAGCAGTACTTC. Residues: CAISEGTTYEQYF.

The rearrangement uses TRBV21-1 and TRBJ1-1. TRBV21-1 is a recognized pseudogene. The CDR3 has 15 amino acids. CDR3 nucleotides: TGTGCCAGCAGCAAAGCGCAGGCCGAGCGCGCTGAAGCTTTCTTT. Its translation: CASSKAQAERAEAFF.

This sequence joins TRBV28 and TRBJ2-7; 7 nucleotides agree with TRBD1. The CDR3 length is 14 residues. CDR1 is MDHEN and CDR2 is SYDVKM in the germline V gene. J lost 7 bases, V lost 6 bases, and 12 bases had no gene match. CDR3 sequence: CASSLRGLFREQYF. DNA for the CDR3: TGTGCCAGCAGCCTAAGGGGGCTCTTCCGAGAGCAGTACTTC.

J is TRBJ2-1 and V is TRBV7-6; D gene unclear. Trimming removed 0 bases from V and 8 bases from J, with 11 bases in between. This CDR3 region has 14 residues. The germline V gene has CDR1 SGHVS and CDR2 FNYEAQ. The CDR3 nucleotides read TGTGCCAGCAGCTTAGCGAGGTCAGGATATGAGCAGTTCTTC. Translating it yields CASSLARSGYEQFF.

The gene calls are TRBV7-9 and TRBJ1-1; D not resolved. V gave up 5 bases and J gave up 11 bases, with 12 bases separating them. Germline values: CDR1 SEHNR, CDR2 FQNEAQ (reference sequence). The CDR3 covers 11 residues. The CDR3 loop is CASSPGRFAFF. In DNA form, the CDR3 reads TGTGCCAGCAGCCCCGGTCGTTTTGCTTTCTTT. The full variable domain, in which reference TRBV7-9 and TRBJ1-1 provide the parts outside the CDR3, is DTGVSQNPRHKITKRGQNVTFRCDPISEHNRLYWYRQTLGQGPEFLTYFQNEAQLEKSRLLSDRFSAERPKGSFSTLEIQRTEQGDSAMYLCASSPGRFAFFGQGTRLTVV.

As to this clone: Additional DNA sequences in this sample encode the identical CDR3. The CDR3 here is CASSLWGSGNTIYF. DNA of the CDR3: TGTGCCAGCAGCTTGTGGGGTTCTGGAAACACCATATATTTT. The rearrangement uses TRBV5-4 and TRBJ1-3; no reliable D call. Trimming removed 1 base from V and 1 base from J, with 6 bases in between. The germline CDR1 and CDR2 sequences are SGHNT and YYREEE (reference sequence). The CDR3 loop spans 14 amino acids.

The CDR3 DNA is TGTGCCAGCAGTTCCACAGTGCAGGGGCCTGAGCAGTTCTTC. Translated: CASSSTVQGPEQFF. This sequence joins TRBV27 and TRBJ2-1, with a tentative D call TRBD1 (6 bases). The CDR3 has 14 amino acids. Trimming left V 4 bases short and J 9 bases short, with 16 bases between. The germline CDR1 and CDR2 sequences are MNHEY and SMNVEV (reference sequence).

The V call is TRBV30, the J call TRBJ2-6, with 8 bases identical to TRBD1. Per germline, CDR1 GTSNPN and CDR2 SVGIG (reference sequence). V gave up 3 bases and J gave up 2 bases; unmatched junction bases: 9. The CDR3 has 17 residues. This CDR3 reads CAWRGAGGQAGANVLTF. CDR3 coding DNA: TGTGCCTGGAGAGGAGCAGGGGGCCAGGCTGGGGCCAACGTCCTGACTTTC.

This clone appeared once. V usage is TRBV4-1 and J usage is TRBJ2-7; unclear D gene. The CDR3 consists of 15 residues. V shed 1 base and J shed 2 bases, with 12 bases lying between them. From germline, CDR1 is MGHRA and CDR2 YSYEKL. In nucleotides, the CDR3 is TGCGCCAGCAGCCAAGGCTCAGTGCAAACCTACGAGCAGTACTTC. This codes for CASSQGSVQTYEQYF.

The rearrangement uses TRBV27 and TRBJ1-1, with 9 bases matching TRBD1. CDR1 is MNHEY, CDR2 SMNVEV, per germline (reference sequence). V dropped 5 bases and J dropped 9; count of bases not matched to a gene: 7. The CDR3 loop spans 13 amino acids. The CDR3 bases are TGTGCCAGCAGTCCCGACAGGGGGAGGCAAGCTTTCTTT. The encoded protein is CASSPDRGRQAFF.

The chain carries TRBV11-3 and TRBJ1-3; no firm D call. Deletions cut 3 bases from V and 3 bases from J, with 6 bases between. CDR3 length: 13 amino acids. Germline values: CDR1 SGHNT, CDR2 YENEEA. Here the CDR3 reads CASSFSFGNTIYF. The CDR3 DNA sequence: TGTGCCAGCAGCTTTTCTTTTGGAAACACCATATATTTT.

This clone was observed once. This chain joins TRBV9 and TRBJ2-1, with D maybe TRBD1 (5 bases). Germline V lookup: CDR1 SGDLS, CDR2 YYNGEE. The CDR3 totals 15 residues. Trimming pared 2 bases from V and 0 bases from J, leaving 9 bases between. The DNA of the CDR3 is TGTGCCAGCAGCGTCCAGGGTCCCTCCTACAATGAGCAGTTCTTC. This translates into CASSVQGPSYNEQFF.

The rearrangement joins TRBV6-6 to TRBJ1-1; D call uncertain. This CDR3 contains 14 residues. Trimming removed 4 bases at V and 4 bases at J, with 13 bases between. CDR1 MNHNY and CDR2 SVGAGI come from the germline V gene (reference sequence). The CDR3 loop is CASSSPEGSTEAFF. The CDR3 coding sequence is TGTGCCAGCAGTTCACCGGAGGGAAGCACTGAAGCTTTCTTT.

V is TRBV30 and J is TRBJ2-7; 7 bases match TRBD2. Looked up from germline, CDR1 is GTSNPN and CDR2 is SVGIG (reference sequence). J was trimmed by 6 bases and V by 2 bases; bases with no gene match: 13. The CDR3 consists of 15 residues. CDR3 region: CAWSTRGGLMIEQYF. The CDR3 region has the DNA TGTGCCTGGAGTACTAGGGGAGGGTTGATGATCGAGCAGTACTTC.

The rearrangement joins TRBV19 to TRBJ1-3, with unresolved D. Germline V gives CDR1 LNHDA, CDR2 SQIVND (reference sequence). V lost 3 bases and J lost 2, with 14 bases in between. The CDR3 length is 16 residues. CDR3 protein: CASSISTDGPGNTIYF. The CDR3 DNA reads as TGTGCCAGTAGTATCTCGACCGACGGTCCTGGAAACACCATATATTTT.

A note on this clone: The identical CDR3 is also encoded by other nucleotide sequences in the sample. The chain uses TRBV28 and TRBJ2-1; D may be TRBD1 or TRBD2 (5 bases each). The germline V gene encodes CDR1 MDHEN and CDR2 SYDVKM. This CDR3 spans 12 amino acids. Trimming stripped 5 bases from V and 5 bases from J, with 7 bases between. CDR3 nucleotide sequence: TGTGCCAGCAGTCTGGGGGACAATGAGCAGTTCTTC. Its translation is CASSLGDNEQFF. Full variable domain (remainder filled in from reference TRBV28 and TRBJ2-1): DVKVTQSSRYLVKRTGEKVFLECVQDMDHENMFWYRQDPGLGLRLIYFSYDVKMKEKGDIPEGYSVSREKKERFSLILESASTNQTSMYLCASSLGDNEQFFGPGTRLTVL.

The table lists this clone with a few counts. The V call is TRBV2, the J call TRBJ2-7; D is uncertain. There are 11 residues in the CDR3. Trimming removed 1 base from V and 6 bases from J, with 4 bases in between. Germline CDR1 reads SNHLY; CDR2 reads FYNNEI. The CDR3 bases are TGTGCCAGCAGTGAAGGGGGCGAGCAGTACTTC. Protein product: CASSEGGEQYF.

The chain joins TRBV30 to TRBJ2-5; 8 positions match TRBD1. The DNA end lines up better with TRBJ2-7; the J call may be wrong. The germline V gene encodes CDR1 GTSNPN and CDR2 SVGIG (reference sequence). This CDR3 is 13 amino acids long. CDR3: CAWSTDRDYEQYF. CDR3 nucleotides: TGTGCCTGGAGTACGGACAGGGACTACGAGCAGTACTTC.

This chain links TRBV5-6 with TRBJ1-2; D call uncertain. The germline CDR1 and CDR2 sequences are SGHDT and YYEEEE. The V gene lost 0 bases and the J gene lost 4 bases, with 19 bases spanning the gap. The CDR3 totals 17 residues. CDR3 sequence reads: CASSLAGVQDLVYGYTF. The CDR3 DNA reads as TGTGCCAGCAGCTTGGCCGGGGTGCAGGACCTAGTCTATGGCTACACCTTC.

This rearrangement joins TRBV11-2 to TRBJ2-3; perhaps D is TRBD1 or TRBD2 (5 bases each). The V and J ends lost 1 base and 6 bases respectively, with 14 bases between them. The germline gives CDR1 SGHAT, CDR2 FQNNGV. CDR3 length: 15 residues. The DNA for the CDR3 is TGTGCCAGCAGCTTAGCAAGGGACCGCCCCGATACGCAGTATTTT. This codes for CASSLARDRPDTQYF. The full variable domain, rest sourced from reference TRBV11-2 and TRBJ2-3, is EAGVAQSPRYKIIEKRQSVAFWCNPISGHATLYWYQQILGQGPKLLIQFQNNGVVDDSQLPKDRFSAERLKGVDSTLKIQPAKLEDSAVYLCASSLARDRPDTQYFGPGTRLTVL.

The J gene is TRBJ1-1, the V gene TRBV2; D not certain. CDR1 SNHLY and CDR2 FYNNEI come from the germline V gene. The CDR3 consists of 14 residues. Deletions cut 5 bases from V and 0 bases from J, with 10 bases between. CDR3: CASSRLAMNTEAFF. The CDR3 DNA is TGTGCCAGCAGTAGGCTGGCCATGAACACTGAAGCTTTCTTT.

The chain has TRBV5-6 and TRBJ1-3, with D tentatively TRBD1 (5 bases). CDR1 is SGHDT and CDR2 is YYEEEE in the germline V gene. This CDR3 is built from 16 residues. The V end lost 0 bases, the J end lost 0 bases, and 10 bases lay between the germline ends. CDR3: CASSLGDLDSGNTIYF. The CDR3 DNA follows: TGTGCCAGCAGCTTGGGGGACTTAGACTCTGGAAACACCATATATTTT.